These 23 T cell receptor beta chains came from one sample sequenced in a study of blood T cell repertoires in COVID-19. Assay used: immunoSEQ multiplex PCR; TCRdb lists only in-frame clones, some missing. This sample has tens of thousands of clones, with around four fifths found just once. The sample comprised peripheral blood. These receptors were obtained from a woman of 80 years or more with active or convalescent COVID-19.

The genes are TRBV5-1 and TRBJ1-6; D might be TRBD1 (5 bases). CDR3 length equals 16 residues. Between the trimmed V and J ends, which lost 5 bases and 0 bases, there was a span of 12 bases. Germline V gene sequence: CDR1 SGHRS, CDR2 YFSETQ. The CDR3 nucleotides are TGCGCCAGCAGGGACATCAAGACCTCCTATAATTCACCCCTCCACTTT. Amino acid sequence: CASRDIKTSYNSPLHF. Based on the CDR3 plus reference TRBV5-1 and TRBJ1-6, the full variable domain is KAGVTQTPRYLIKTRGQQVTLSCSPISGHRSVSWYQQTPGQGLQFLFEYFSETQRNKGNFPGRFSGRQFSNSRSEMNVSTLELGDSALYLCASRDIKTSYNSPLHFGNGTRLTVT.

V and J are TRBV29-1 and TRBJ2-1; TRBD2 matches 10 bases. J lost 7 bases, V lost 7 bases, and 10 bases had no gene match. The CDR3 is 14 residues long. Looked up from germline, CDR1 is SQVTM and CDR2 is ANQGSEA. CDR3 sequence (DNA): TGCAGCGGAGGTACGACTAGCGGGCAGAATGAGCAGTTCTTC. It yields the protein CSGGTTSGQNEQFF.

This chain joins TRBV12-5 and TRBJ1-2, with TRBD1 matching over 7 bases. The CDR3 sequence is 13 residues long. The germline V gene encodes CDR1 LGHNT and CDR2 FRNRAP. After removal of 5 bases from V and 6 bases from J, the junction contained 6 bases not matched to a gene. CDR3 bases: TGTGCTAGTGGTCCGGGGACAGTCAATGGCTACACCTTC. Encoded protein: CASGPGTVNGYTF.

The DNA of the CDR3 is TGTGCCAGCACCGGGACAGGGGGAAACAATGAGCAGTTCTTC. Its translation is CASTGTGGNNEQFF. V usage is TRBV6-5 and J usage is TRBJ2-1; 11 bases line up with TRBD1. CDR3 length equals 14 residues. Trimming took 7 bases from V and 5 from J; bases not matched to a gene: 4. Germline V gene lookup returns CDR1 MNHEY and CDR2 SVGAGI.

CDR3 protein: CASSLADYLNEQFF. CDR3 coding DNA: TGTGCCAGCAGCTTAGCGGACTACCTAAATGAGCAGTTCTTC. V usage is TRBV7-2 and J usage is TRBJ2-1, with D perhaps TRBD2 (6 bases). Germline CDR1 is SGHTA and CDR2 is FQGNSA. The CDR3 is 14 amino acids. Trimming removed 0 bases from V and 7 bases from J, with 10 bases in between.

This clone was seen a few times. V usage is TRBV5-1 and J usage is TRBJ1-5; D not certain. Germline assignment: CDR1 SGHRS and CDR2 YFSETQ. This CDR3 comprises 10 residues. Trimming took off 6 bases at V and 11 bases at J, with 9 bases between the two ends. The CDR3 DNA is TGCGCCAGCAATTCGCAGGCCCAGCATTTT. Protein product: CASNSQAQHF.

As DNA, the CDR3 is TGTGCCAGCAGGGGATTTTCGGGAGGGAATTACAATGAGCAGTTCTTC. This encodes CASRGFSGGNYNEQFF. The chain carries TRBV28 and TRBJ2-1; 8 positions match TRBD2. Germline V gene sequence: CDR1 MDHEN, CDR2 SYDVKM. CDR3 size: 16 residues. After removal of 6 bases from V and 4 bases from J, the junction contained 11 bases not matched to a gene.

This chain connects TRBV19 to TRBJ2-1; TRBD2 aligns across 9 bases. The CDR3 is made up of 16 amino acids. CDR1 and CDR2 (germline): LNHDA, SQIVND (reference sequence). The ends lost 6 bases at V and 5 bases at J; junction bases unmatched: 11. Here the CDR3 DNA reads TGTGCCAGTAGCGACGCCGGGACTAGCAGAGACAATGAGCAGTTCTTC. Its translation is CASSDAGTSRDNEQFF.

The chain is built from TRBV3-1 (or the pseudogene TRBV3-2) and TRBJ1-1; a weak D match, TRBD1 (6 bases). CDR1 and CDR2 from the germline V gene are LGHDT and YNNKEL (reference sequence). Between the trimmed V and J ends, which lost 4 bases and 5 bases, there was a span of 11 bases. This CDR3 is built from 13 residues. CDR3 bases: TGTGCCAGCAGCCGTTTACAGGGTACTGAAGCTTTCTTT. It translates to CASSRLQGTEAFF.

CDR3 sequence (DNA): TGTGCCAGCACCCCGGGTAGCGGGAGTTCCCATGAGCAGTTCTTC. The encoded protein is CASTPGSGSSHEQFF. This chain connects TRBV6-5 to TRBJ2-1; TRBD2 matches at 9 bases. Trimming cost V 7 bases and J 8 bases; bases outside gene matches: 12. The germline CDR1 and CDR2 sequences are MNHEY and SVGAGI. The CDR3 spans 15 residues.

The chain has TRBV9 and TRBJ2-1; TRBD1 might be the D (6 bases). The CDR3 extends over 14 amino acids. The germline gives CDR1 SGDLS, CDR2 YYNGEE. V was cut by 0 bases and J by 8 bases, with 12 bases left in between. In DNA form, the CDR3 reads TGTGCCAGCAGCGTAGTTGGCAGGGGCGATGAGCAGTTCTTC. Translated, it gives CASSVVGRGDEQFF.

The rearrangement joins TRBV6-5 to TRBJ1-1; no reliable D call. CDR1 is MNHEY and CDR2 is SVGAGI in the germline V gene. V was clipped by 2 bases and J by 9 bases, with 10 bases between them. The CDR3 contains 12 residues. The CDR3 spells CASSYVSGKAFF. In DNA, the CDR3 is TGTGCCAGCAGTTACGTTTCGGGGAAAGCTTTCTTT.

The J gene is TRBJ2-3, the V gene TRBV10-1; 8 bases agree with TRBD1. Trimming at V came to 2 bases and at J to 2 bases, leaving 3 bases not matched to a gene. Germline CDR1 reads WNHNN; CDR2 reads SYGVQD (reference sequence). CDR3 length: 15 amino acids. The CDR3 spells CASSEGQGDTDTQYF. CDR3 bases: TGCGCCAGCAGTGAGGGACAGGGAGACACAGATACGCAGTATTTT.

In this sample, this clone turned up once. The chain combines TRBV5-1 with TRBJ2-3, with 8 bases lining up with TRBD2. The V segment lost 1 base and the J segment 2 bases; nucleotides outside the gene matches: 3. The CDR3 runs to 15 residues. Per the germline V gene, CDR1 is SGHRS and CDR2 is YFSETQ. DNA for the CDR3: TGCGCCAGCAGCTTGCTCGGGAGGGTCACAGATACGCAGTATTTT. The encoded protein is CASSLLGRVTDTQYF.

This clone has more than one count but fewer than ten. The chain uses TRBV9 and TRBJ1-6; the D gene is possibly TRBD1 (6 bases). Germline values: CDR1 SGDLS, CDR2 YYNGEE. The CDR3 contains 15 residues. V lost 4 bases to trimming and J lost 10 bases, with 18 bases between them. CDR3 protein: CASSFTTGSGSPLHF. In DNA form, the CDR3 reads TGTGCCAGCAGCTTCACTACAGGGTCTGGATCACCCCTCCACTTT. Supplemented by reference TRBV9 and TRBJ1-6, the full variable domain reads DSGVTQTPKHLITATGQRVTLRCSPRSGDLSVYWYQQSLDQGLQFLIQYYNGEERAKGNILERFSAQQFPDLHSELNLSSLELGDSALYFCASSFTTGSGSPLHFGNGTRLTVT.

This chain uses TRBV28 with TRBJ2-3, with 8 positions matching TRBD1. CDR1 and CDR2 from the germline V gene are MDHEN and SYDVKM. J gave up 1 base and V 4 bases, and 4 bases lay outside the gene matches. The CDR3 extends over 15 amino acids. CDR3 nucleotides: TGTGCCAGCAGTTCCCCGGGACAGGGCACAGATACGCAGTATTTT. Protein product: CASSSPGQGTDTQYF.

The CDR3 coding sequence is TGTGCCTGCACCGTAGGACTTCACTCTAGCACAGATACGCAGTATTTT. This encodes CACTVGLHSSTDTQYF. The chain combines TRBV30 with TRBJ2-3; a weak D match, TRBD2 (5 bases). There are 16 residues in the CDR3. Germline V gene data show CDR1 as GTSNPN and CDR2 as SVGIG (reference sequence). Trimming cost V 6 bases and J 0 bases, with 19 bases left between them. The full variable domain, completed using reference TRBV30 and TRBJ2-3, is SQTIHQWPATLVQPVGSPLSLECTVEGTSNPNLYWYRQAAGRGLQLLFYSVGIGQISSEVPQNLSASRPQDRQFILSSKKLLLSDSGFYLCACTVGLHSSTDTQYFGPGTRLTVL.

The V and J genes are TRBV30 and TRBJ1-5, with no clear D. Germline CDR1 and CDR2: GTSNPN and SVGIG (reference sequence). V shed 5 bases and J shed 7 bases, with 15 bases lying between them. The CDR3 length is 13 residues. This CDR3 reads CAWARGFEQPQHF. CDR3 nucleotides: TGTGCCTGGGCCCGAGGATTTGAACAGCCCCAGCATTTT.

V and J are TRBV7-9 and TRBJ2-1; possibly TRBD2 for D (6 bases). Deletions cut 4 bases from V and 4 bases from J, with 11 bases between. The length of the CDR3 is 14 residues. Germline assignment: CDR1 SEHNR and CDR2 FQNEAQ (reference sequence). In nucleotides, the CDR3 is TGTGCCAGCAGCTGGTCGGGGGAATACAATGAGCAGTTCTTC. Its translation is CASSWSGEYNEQFF.

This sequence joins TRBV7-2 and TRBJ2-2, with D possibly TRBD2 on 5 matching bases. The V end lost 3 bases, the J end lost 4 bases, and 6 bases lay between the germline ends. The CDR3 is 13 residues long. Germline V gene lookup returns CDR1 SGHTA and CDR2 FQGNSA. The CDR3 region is CASSFRGTGELFF. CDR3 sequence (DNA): TGTGCCAGCAGCTTTCGGGGCACCGGGGAGCTGTTTTTT. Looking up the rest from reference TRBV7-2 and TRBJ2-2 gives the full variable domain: GAGVSQSPSNKVTEKGKDVELRCDPISGHTALYWYRQSLGQGLEFLIYFQGNSAPDKSGLPSDRFSAERTGGSVSTLTIQRTQQEDSAVYLCASSFRGTGELFFGEGSRLTVL.

The CDR3 sequence: CASSEVQGGTVRSEAFF. The CDR3 coding sequence is TGCGCCAGCAGTGAAGTACAAGGGGGAACAGTCCGATCTGAAGCTTTCTTT. The chain couples TRBV10-2 to TRBJ1-1; possible D gene TRBD1, 6 bases. CDR3 length: 17 amino acids. The V end was cut by 3 bases, the J end by 6 bases, with 23 bases between. Germline CDR1 WSHSY, CDR2 SAAADI.

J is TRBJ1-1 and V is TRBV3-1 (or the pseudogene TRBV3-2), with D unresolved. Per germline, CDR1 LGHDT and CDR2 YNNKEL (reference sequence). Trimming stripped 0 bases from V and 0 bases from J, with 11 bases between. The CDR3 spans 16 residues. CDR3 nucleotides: TGTGCCAGCAGCCAAGAAGTCGGGGTAATGAACACTGAAGCTTTCTTT. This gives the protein CASSQEVGVMNTEAFF.

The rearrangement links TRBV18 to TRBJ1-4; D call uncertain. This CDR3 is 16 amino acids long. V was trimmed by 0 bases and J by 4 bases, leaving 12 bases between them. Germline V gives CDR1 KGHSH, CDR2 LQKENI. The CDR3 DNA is TGTGCCAGCTCACCACCTCGGGGAGGCGGTAATGAAAAACTGTTTTTT. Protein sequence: CASSPPRGGGNEKLFF.